This T cell receptor (beta chain) was obtained from a study of control samples from healthy donors and cancer patients. The assay was immunoSEQ multiplex PCR, and TCRdb's table has in-frame clones only and misses some. There are under 200,000 clones in the sample; roughly 91% occur only once, and about 1.6% lies in the top ten. Germline CDR1 and CDR2: MDHEN and SYDVKM. V was cut by 2 bases and J by 0 bases, with 8 bases left in between. CDR3 size: 14 residues. The sequenced sample consisted of blood. This TCR derives from a woman in her 30s in good health. V usage is TRBV28 and J usage is TRBJ2-7; D gene uncertain. CDR3 protein: CASSLTASSYEQYF. CDR3 sequence (DNA): TGTGCCAGCAGTTTAACAGCTTCCTCCTACGAGCAGTACTTC.